This T cell receptor beta chain was profiled in a study of PD-1 blockade in classical Hodgkin lymphoma. Study at large: Patients were given intravenous nivolumab, 3 mg/kg, every 2 weeks. Findings and caveats of the study: Reports described newly diagnosed patients as having lower baseline TCR diversity than healthy donors. Exclusion removed patients who began nivolumab under 1 year after ASCT. Patients with a complete response exhibited baseline diversity comparable to newly diagnosed patients.

Points on this clone: Its cognate antigen is unknown.

Assay: immunoSEQ multiplex PCR; the TCRdb copy retains only in-frame clones and omits some. The repertoire consists of over 70,000 clones, with 90% occurring once and the leading ten covering around 2.9%. Time point given: cycle 4 day 1 (C4D1), after 5 to 7 weeks of nivolumab. Each and every patient relapsed after autologous stem cell transplantation, and patients got differing brentuximab vedotin exposure. The V gene's germline CDR1 is MNHEY and CDR2 SMNVEV (reference sequence). V was cut by 6 bases and J by 5 bases, with 19 bases left in between. There are 15 residues in the CDR3. The sample was peripheral blood mononuclear cells (PBMCs), taken before the fourth cycle of nivolumab. This chain connects TRBV27 to TRBJ1-2, with D perhaps TRBD1 (6 bases). The clonotype comes from a human donor with classical Hodgkin lymphoma. The CDR3 protein is CASRGLQGSRYGYTF. Written as DNA, the CDR3 is TGTGCCAGCAGAGGGTTGCAGGGGAGTCGTTATGGCTACACCTTC.